The following is a TCR beta chain sequence with its context. The antigen is not known. The data derive from a study of breast tumors, draining lymph nodes, adjacent tissues. Study-level points and caveats: Tumor T cell lymph node origin was a supported hypothesis, not proven.

Using its own MiXCR run on the multiplex PCR reads, TCRdb lists one record per CDR3 protein. The table lists approximately 13,000 distinct CDR3 sequences, roughly 70% of them singletons. This CDR3 spans 15 amino acids. V trimming: 6 bases; J trimming: 6 bases; junction bases outside the gene matches: 8. Germline CDR1 is DFQATT and CDR2 is SNEGSKA (reference sequence). This sequence joins TRBV20-1 and TRBJ2-1; 13 bases are shared with TRBD2. The sequence derives from a female donor with breast cancer. Some clones in this sample may be carry-over from other donors' samples. The sequencing sample was made of tumor-adjacent breast tissue. The CDR3 sequence: CSAPRTSGRSNEQFF. Here the CDR3 DNA reads TGCAGTGCCCCTCGGACTAGCGGGAGAAGCAATGAGCAGTTCTTC.